This entry concerns a single T cell receptor beta chain. This record belongs to a study of cytomegalovirus exposure and HLA in healthy donors. Turning to the study itself: Of all 400 or so donors who were genotyped, roughly 85% belonged to the Caucasian-associated ancestry cluster.

V lost 7 bases, J lost 8 bases, and 10 bases stayed unmatched. The CDR3 loop spans 13 amino acids. CDR1 is GTSNPN and CDR2 is SVGIG in the germline V gene (reference sequence). Primers included in the PCR were 60 Vbeta and 13 Jbeta primers. This table comes from immunoSEQ multiplex PCR, and its TCRdb copy is limited to in-frame clones, with some not included. The repertoire holds more than 110,000 clones, with roughly 77% as singletons. The V and J genes are TRBV30 and TRBJ2-7, with 11 bases identical to TRBD1. Sequenced input: PBMCs. This TCR came from a man aged 25-40 years in good health and CMV-seronegative. The CDR3 DNA sequence: TGTGCCTTCGGCGACGGACAGGGGGCAAAGCAGTACTTC. Protein sequence: CAFGDGQGAKQYF.